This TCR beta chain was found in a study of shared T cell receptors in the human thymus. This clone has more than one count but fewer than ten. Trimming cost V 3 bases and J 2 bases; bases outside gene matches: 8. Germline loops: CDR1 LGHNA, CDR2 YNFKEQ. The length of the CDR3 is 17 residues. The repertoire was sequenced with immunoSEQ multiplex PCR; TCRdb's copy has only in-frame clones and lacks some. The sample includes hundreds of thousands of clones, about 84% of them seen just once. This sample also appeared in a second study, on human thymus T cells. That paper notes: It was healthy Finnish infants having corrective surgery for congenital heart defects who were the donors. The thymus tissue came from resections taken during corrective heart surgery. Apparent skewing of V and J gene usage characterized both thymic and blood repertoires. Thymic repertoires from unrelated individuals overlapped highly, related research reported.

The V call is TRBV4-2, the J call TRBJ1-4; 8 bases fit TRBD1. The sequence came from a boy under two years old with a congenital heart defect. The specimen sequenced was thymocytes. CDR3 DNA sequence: TGTGCCAGCAGCCAGCCCGGACAGGGTGAGACTAATGAAAAACTGTTTTTT. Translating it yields CASSQPGQGETNEKLFF.